This paragraph reports one TCR beta chain. The sample originates from a study of cytomegalovirus exposure and HLA in healthy donors. The CDR3 spans 15 residues. CDR1 and CDR2 (germline): SEHNR, FQNEAQ (reference sequence). Trimming took 5 bases from V and 0 from J, leaving 14 bases between them. Data came from immunoSEQ multiplex PCR; TCRdb stores just in-frame clones and leaves some out. The sample has about 140,000 clones, roughly nine tenths seen once; the top ten hold roughly 3%. The gene calls are TRBV7-9 and TRBJ2-7; D may be TRBD1 (5 bases). Sequenced: PBMCs. This TCR derives from a man younger than 35 in good health and CMV-seronegative. The CDR3, as DNA: TGTGCCAGCAGCCAAGGCCAGGGAAGCTCCTACGAGCAGTACTTC. The encoded protein is CASSQGQGSSYEQYF. Filled out from reference TRBV7-9 and TRBJ2-7, the complete variable domain reads DTGVSQNPRHKITKRGQNVTFRCDPISEHNRLYWYRQTLGQGPEFLTYFQNEAQLEKSRLLSDRFSAERPKGSFSTLEIQRTEQGDSAMYLCASSQGQGSSYEQYFGPGTRLTVT.